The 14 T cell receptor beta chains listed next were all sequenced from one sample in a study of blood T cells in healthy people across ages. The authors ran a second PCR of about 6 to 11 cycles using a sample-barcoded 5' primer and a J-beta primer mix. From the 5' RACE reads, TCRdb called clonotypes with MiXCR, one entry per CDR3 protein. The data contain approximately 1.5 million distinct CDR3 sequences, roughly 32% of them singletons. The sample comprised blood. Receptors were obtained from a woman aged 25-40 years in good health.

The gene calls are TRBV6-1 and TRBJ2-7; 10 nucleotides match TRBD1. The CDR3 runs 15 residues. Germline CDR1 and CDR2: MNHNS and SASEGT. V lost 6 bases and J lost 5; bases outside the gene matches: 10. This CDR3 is CASRKETGGPHEQYF. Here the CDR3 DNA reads TGTGCCAGCAGAAAGGAGACAGGGGGCCCCCACGAGCAGTACTTC.

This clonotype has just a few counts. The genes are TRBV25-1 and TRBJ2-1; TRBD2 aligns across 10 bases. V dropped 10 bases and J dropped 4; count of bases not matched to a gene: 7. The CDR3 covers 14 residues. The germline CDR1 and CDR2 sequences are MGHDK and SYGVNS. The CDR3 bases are TGTGCCACCACTGCTAGCGGGAGATACAATGAGCAGTTCTTC. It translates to CATTASGRYNEQFF.

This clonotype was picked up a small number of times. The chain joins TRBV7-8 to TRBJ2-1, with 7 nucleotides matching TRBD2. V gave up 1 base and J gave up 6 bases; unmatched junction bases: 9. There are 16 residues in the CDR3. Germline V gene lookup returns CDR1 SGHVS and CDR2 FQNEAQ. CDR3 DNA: TGTGCCAGCAGCTTAGGCGAGATGGGAGGGATCAATGAGCAGTTCTTC. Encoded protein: CASSLGEMGGINEQFF.

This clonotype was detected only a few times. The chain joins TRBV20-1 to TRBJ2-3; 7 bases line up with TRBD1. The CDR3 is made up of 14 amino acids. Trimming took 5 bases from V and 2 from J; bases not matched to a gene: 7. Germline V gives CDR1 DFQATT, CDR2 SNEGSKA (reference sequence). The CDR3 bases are TGCAGTGCTGCTAAGACAGGGATCACAGATACGCAGTATTTT. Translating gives CSAAKTGITDTQYF.

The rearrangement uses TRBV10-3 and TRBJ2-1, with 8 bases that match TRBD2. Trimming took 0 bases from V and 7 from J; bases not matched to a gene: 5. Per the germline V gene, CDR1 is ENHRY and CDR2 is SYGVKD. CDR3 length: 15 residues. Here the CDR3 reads CAISESAGGLNEQFF. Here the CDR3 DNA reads TGTGCCATCAGTGAGTCGGCGGGAGGCTTAAATGAGCAGTTCTTC.

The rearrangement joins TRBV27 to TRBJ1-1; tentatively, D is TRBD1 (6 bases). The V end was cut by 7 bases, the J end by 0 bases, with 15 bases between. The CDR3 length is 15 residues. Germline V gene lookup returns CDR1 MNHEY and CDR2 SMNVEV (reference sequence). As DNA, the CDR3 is TGTGCCAGCAATAGCGGGACAACCTTGAACACTGAAGCTTTCTTT. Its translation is CASNSGTTLNTEAFF.

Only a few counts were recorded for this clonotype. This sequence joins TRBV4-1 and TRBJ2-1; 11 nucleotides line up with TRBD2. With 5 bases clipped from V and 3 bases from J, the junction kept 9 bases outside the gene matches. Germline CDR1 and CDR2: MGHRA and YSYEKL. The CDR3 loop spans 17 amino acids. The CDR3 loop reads CASSKSLAGGHYNEQFF. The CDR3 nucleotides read TGCGCCAGCAGCAAATCCCTAGCGGGGGGACACTACAATGAGCAGTTCTTC.

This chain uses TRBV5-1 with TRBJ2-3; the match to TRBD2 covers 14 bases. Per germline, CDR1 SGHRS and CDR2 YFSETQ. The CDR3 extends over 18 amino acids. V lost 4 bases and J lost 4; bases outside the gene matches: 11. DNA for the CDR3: TGCGCCAGCAGCCCGAGACGGACTAGCGGGAGGTTCGCAGATACGCAGTATTTT. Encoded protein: CASSPRRTSGRFADTQYF.

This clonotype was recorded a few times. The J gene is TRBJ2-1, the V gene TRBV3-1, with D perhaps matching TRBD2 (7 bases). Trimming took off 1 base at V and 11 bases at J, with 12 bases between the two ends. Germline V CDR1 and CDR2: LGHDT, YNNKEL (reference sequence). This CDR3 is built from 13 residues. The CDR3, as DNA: TGTGCCAGCAGCCAAGGGCGGGGGCCTAAGCAGTTCTTC. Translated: CASSQGRGPKQFF.

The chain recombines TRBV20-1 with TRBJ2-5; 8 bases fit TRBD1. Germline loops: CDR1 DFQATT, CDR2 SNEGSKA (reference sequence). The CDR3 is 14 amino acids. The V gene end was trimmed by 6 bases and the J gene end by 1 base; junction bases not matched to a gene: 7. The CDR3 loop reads CSAIGGQAQETQYF. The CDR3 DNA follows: TGCAGTGCCATAGGGGGACAGGCCCAAGAGACCCAGTACTTC.

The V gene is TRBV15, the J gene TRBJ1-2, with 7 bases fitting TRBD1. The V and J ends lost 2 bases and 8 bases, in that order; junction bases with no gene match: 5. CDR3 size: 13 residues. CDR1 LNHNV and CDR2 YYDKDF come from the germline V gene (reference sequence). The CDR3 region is CATSRQRDSGYTF. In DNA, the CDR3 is TGTGCCACCAGCAGACAAAGGGACAGCGGCTACACCTTC.

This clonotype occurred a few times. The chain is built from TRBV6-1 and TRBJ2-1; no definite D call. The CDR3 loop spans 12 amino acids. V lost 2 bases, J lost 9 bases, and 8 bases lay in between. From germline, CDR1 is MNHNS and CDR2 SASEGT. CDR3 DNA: TGTGCCAGCAGTGAAAGATGGGTTGAGCAGTTCTTC. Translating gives CASSERWVEQFF.

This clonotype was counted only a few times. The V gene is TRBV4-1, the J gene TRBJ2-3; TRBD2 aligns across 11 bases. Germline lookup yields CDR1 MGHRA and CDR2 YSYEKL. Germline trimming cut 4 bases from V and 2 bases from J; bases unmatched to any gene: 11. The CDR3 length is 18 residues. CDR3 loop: CASSPQVAGGPVTDTQYF. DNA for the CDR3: TGCGCCAGCAGCCCCCAAGTAGCGGGGGGGCCGGTCACAGATACGCAGTATTTT.

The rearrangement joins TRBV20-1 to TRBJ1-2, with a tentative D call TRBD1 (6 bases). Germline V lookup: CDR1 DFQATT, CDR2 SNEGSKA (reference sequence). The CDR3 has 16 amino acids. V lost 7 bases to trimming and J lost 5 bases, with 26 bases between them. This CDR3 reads CSEKRQEGSLLYGYTF. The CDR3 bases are TGCAGTGAGAAAAGACAGGAAGGAAGTCTTTTGTATGGCTACACCTTC.